A single sample gave rise to the 2 T cell receptor beta chains below, sequenced in a study of T cell changes during pregnancy in multiple sclerosis. Profiling relied on immunoSEQ multiplex PCR, and the TCRdb table lists in-frame clones only, not all of them. The table lists around 45,000 clones, around 89% of them singletons, with 6.5% to 9.5% in the top ten. The specimen comprised CD8+ T cells from peripheral blood mononuclear cells, sampled in the second trimester of pregnancy. These receptors were taken from a female donor with multiple sclerosis, enrolled in a pregnancy study.

This chain links TRBV7-8 with TRBJ2-1, with D tentatively TRBD2 (6 bases). CDR3 size: 17 residues. The ends were cut back, 1 base at V and 5 bases at J, with 18 bases in the middle. The germline V gene encodes CDR1 SGHVS and CDR2 FQNEAQ. CDR3 residues: CASSLDPPGGGNNEQFF. Here the CDR3 DNA reads TGTGCCAGCAGCTTAGACCCTCCCGGGGGTGGTAACAATGAGCAGTTCTTC.

The rearrangement uses TRBV6-1 and TRBJ1-1, with TRBD1 matching 9 bases. This CDR3 has 15 residues. With 4 bases clipped from V and 1 base from J, the junction kept 4 bases outside the gene matches. CDR1 and CDR2 from the germline V gene are MNHNS and SASEGT. CDR3 nucleotide sequence: TGTGCCAGCAGTGCGCCGGGACAGGGGAACACTGAAGCTTTCTTT. Its translation: CASSAPGQGNTEAFF.